The 13 T cell receptor beta chains below all came from one sample that was sequenced in a study of beta chain features in type 1 diabetes. Study-wide points: Within each of all four CD4+ subsets, Type 1 diabetes patients had TCRB CDR3s that were moderately but significantly shorter.

No antigen has been assigned to these receptors. cDNA synthesis used the whole RNA isolate, giving expressed TCRB sequences. Only in-frame clones appear in the TCRdb table, and some are missing; sequencing was by immunoSEQ multiplex PCR. The data show around 710,000 clones, 9.5% to 15% seen once. Material for sequencing was naive CD4+ T cells from blood. Every receptor here comes from a man aged 25-45 years with type 1 diabetes.

The chain employs TRBV5-1 and TRBJ2-1; D may match TRBD1 or TRBD2 (5 bases each). CDR1 SGHRS and CDR2 YFSETQ come from the germline V gene. With 3 bases removed from V and 15 bases from J, the gap between germline ends came to 16 bases. The CDR3 runs 12 residues. The CDR3 nucleotides read TGCGCCAGCAGCTACGAGGGTCAGGGCGCGTTCTTC. Translating it yields CASSYEGQGAFF.

This clone was seen a few times. The chain employs TRBV9 and TRBJ1-2, with D possibly being TRBD1 (6 bases). The CDR3 contains 15 residues. V was cut by 0 bases and J by 6 bases, with 15 bases left in between. Germline V gene data show CDR1 as SGDLS and CDR2 as YYNGEE. Here the CDR3 DNA reads TGTGCCAGCAGCGTAGGTGGCCGTCCAGGGGATGGCTACACCTTC. The encoded protein is CASSVGGRPGDGYTF.

In its sample, this clone was seen a few times. V gene TRBV11-2 combines with J gene TRBJ2-5, with D hard to call. Trimming removed 1 base from V and 6 bases from J, with 6 bases in between. CDR1 and CDR2 (germline): SGHAT, FQNNGV. The CDR3 sequence is 12 residues long. CDR3 bases: TGTGCCAGCAGCTTAGCTCCAAAGACCCAGTACTTC. Translating gives CASSLAPKTQYF.

This clone turned up a few times. The V call is TRBV19, the J call TRBJ1-2, with TRBD1 matching over 8 bases. V was pared by 1 base and J by 6 bases, with 7 bases of the junction left unmatched. Germline V gene lookup returns CDR1 LNHDA and CDR2 SQIVND (reference sequence). This CDR3 comprises 15 residues. The CDR3 bases are TGTGCCAGTAGTATAGCCGGAGACAGGGGAGATGGCTACACCTTC. Its protein is CASSIAGDRGDGYTF.

This clone has only a few counts. The J gene is TRBJ2-3, the V gene TRBV28; 7 bases align to TRBD2. V trimming: 6 bases; J trimming: 5 bases; junction bases outside the gene matches: 14. The germline V gene encodes CDR1 MDHEN and CDR2 SYDVKM. The CDR3 sequence is 16 residues long. DNA of the CDR3: TGTGCCAGCAGGCAACTAGCGCAGGGAAAGGGAGATACGCAGTATTTT. Amino acid sequence: CASRQLAQGKGDTQYF.

Only a few counts were recorded for this clone. This chain uses TRBV9 with TRBJ2-7; 7 bases agree with TRBD1. Germline V gene sequence: CDR1 SGDLS, CDR2 YYNGEE. J lost 3 bases, V lost 3 bases, and 6 bases had no gene match. The CDR3 totals 14 residues. For the CDR3, the DNA is TGTGCCAGCAGCGCGGGACAGACCCTCTACGAGCAGTACTTC. Its protein is CASSAGQTLYEQYF.

The table lists this clone with a few counts. V is TRBV19 and J is TRBJ2-3; no clear D. The CDR3 sequence is 13 residues long. CDR1 is LNHDA and CDR2 is SQIVND in the germline V gene (reference sequence). V was clipped by 4 bases and J by 5 bases, with 10 bases between them. CDR3 nucleotides: TGTGCCAGTAGTACTAAGCTCCGAGATACGCAGTATTTT. Protein sequence: CASSTKLRDTQYF.

This clone was seen a few times. This chain uses TRBV9 with TRBJ1-2, with a possible D match to TRBD1 (5 bases). V lost 6 bases to trimming and J lost 6 bases, with 12 bases between them. Germline CDR1 is SGDLS and CDR2 is YYNGEE. The CDR3 consists of 12 residues. The CDR3 bases are TGTGCCAGCAACCGGCAGGGTGATGGCTACACCTTC. Translated, it gives CASNRQGDGYTF.

The genes are TRBV9 and TRBJ2-7; the match to TRBD1 covers 7 bases. The CDR3 has 13 amino acids. CDR1 and CDR2 from the germline V gene are SGDLS and YYNGEE. Trimming removed 3 bases from V and 2 bases from J; junction bases left unmatched: 2. CDR3 sequence reads: CASSAGQAYEQYF. CDR3 nucleotide sequence: TGTGCCAGCAGCGCAGGACAGGCCTACGAGCAGTACTTC.

The chain is built from TRBV4-3 and TRBJ2-3; TRBD2 matches at 9 bases. Per the germline V gene, CDR1 is LGHNA and CDR2 is YSLEER. This CDR3 spans 17 amino acids. Germline trimming cut 1 base from V and 6 bases from J; bases unmatched to any gene: 11. The CDR3 protein is CASSQVYRAGGLDTQYF. The CDR3 coding sequence is TGCGCCAGCAGCCAAGTTTACCGGGCGGGGGGGCTCGATACGCAGTATTTT.

This clone was seen a few times. This CDR3 reads CASSEQGLWNIQYF. The CDR3 DNA is TGTGCCAGCAGTGAACAGGGTCTTTGGAACATTCAGTACTTC. This chain connects TRBV6-5 to TRBJ2-4; D perhaps matches TRBD1 (6 bases). V dropped 5 bases and J dropped 7 bases, with 15 bases sitting between them. Germline CDR1 reads MNHEY; CDR2 reads SVGAGI. This CDR3 has 14 residues.

The chain employs TRBV19 and TRBJ2-7, with 7 bases matching TRBD2. With 7 bases clipped from V and 3 bases from J, the junction kept 9 bases outside the gene matches. CDR1 is LNHDA and CDR2 is SQIVND in the germline V gene (reference sequence). This CDR3 contains 14 residues. The CDR3 sequence: CASTESGASYEQYF. The CDR3, as DNA: TGTGCCAGTACTGAAAGCGGGGCCAGCTACGAGCAGTACTTC.

About this clone: The same CDR3 also results from other DNA sequences found in this sample. The chain links TRBV2 to TRBJ2-7, with 7 nucleotides matching TRBD1. This CDR3 has 14 residues. Germline V lookup: CDR1 SNHLY, CDR2 FYNNEI. The junction had 2 bases not matched to a gene; V was cut back by 3 bases and J by 0 bases. Written as DNA, the CDR3 is TGTGCCAGCAGTGACAGGGGGAGCTCCTACGAGCAGTACTTC. As protein: CASSDRGSSYEQYF. The full variable domain, its missing parts supplied by reference TRBV2 and TRBJ2-7, is EPEVTQTPSHQVTQMGQEVILRCVPISNHLYFYWYRQILGQKVEFLVSFYNNEISEKSEIFDDQFSVERPDGSNFTLKIRSTKLEDSAMYFCASSDRGSSYEQYFGPGTRLTVT.